This paragraph covers one T cell receptor (beta chain) sequence. No antigen is known for it. This sample was included in a study of T cell responses to AZD1222 COVID-19 vaccine. Study results and limitations: Baseline seropositives among AZD1222 recipients totaled only five or six. The study sampled repertoires only after the peak T cell response. Unmutated variant regions are reportedly targeted by nearly half of spike-specific TCRs. Spike-specific TCRs gained breadth and depth after people received two AZD1222 doses.

This CDR3 comprises 16 residues. V lost 4 bases, J lost 3 bases, and 21 bases lay in between. Germline V gene lookup returns CDR1 SQVTM and CDR2 ANQGSEA. Produced via immunoSEQ multiplex PCR; TCRdb's table is partial and in-frame only. The sample includes some 120,000 clones, roughly 88% seen only once; the top ten take about 4.4%. The rearrangement links TRBV29-1 to TRBJ1-1; weak D call: TRBD1 (6 bases). This specimen consisted of peripheral blood, obtained on day 0 of MenACWY control vaccination. The receptor was derived from an adult in good health. CDR3 bases: TGCAGCGTTGTTGGCTCGACAGGAGAAATCCACACTGAAGCTTTCTTT. It is translated as CSVVGSTGEIHTEAFF.